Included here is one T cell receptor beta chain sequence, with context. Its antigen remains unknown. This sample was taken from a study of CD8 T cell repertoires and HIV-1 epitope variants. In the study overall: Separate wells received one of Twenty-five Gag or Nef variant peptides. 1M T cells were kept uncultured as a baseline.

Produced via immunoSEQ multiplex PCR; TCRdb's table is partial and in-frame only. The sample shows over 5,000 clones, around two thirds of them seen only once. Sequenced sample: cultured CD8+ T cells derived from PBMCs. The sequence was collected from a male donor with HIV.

CDR3 DNA sequence: TGCGCCAGCAGCTTGGATGGGACTAGCACAGATACGCAGTATTTT. Its translation: CASSLDGTSTDTQYF. The V gene is TRBV5-1, the J gene TRBJ2-3; weak D call: TRBD2 (6 bases). There are 15 residues in the CDR3. Trimming removed 0 bases from V and 0 bases from J, with 8 bases in between. Germline V gene sequence: CDR1 SGHRS, CDR2 YFSETQ.